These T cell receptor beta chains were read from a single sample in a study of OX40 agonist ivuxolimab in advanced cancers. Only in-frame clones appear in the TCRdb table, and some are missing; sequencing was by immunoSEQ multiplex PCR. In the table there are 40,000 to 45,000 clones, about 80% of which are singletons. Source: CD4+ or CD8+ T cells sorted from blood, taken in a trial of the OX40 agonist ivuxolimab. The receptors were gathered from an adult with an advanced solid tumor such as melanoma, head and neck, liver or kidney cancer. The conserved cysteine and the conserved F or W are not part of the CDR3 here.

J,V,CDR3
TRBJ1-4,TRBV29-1,SVGAGGANEKLF
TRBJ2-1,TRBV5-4,ASSFGWQSYNEQF
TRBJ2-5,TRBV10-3,AIREGAQETQY
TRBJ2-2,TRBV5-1,ASSPGLAGHRDTGELF
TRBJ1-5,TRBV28,ASSLGQGVSGDQPQH
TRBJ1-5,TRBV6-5,ASRVDSYSNQPQH
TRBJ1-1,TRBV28,ASSYRQTEAF
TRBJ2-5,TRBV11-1,ASSLGETQY
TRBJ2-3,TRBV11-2,ASREPGGGGGTQY
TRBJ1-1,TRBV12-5,ASGTGTPNTEAF
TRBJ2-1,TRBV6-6,ASSYSMSPNEQF
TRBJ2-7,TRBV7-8,ASSVQGTAYEQY
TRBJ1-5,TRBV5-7,ASSLRDGQLCVSQPQH
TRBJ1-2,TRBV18,ASSLDRGYGYT
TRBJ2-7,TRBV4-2,ASSQDPSGAYEQY
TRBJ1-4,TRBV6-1,ASSELREKLF